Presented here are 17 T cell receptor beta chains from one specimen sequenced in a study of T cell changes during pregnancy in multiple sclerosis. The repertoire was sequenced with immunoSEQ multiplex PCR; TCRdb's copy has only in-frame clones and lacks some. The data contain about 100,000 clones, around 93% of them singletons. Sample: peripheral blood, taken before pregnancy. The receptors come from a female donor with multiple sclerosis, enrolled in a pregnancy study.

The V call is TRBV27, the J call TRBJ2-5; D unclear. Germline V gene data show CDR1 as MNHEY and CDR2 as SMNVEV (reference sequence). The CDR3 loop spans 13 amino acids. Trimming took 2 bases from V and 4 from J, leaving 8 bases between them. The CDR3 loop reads CASSLIEPETQYF. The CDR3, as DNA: TGTGCCAGCAGTTTAATCGAGCCAGAGACCCAGTACTTC.

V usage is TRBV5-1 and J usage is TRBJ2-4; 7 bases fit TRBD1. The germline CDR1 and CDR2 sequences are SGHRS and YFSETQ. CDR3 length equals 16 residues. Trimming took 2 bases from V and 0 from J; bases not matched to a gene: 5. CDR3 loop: CASSLKQGLAKNIQYF. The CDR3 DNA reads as TGCGCCAGCAGCTTAAAACAGGGGTTAGCCAAAAACATTCAGTACTTC.

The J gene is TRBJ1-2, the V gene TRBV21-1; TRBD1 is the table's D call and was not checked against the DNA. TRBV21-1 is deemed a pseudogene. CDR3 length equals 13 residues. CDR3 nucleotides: TGTGCCAGCGGGGCCGGTGCTTTTTGGGGCTACACCTTC. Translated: CASGAGAFWGYTF.

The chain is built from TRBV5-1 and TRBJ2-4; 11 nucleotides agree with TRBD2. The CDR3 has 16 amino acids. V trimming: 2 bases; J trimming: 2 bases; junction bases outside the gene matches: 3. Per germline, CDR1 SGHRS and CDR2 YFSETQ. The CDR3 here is CASSLLAGETKNIQYF. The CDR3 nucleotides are TGCGCCAGCAGCTTACTAGCGGGAGAGACCAAAAACATTCAGTACTTC.

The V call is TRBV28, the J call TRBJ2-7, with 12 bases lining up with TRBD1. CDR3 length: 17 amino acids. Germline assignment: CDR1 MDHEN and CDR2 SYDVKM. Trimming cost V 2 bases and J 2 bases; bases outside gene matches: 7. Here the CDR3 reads CASSLRDRGQPPYEQYF. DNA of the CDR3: TGTGCCAGCAGTTTAAGGGACAGGGGGCAGCCGCCCTACGAGCAGTACTTC.

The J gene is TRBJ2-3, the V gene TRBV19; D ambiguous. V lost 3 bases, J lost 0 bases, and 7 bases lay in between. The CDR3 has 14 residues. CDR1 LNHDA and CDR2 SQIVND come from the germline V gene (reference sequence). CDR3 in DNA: TGTGCCAGTAGTATCCAAGCTAGCACAGATACGCAGTATTTT. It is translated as CASSIQASTDTQYF.

Written as DNA, the CDR3 is TGTGCCACCAGCAGAGAGCGGGTCGTCTCTGGAAACACCATATATTTT. Amino acid sequence: CATSRERVVSGNTIYF. The chain employs TRBV15 and TRBJ1-3; D is uncertain. The CDR3 spans 16 residues. Per germline, CDR1 LNHNV and CDR2 YYDKDF (reference sequence). Trimming removed 0 bases at V and 0 bases at J, with 9 bases between.

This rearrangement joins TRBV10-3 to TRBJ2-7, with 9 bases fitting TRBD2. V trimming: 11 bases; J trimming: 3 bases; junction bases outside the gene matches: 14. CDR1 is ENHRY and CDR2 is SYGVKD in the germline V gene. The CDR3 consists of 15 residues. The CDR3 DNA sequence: TGTGCCGTTTCTTTTAGCGGGGGTAAGGGCTACGAGCAGTACTTC. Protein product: CAVSFSGGKGYEQYF.

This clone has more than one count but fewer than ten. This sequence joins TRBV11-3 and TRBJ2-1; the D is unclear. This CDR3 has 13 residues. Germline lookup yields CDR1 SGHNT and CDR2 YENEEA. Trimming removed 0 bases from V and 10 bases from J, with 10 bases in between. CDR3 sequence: CASSLDRTEEQFF. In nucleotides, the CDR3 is TGTGCCAGCAGCTTAGATCGTACAGAAGAGCAGTTCTTC. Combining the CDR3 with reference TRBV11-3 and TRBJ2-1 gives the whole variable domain EAGVVQSPRYKIIEKKQPVAFWCNPISGHNTLYWYLQNLGQGPELLIRYENEEAVDDSQLPKDRFSAERLKGVDSTLKIQPAELGDSAVYLCASSLDRTEEQFFGPGTRLTVL.

CDR3 protein: CASSPTGPDEQYF. CDR3 coding DNA: TGTGCCAGTAGTCCCACAGGGCCAGACGAGCAGTACTTC. The chain recombines TRBV19 with TRBJ2-7, with a possible D match to TRBD1 (6 bases). Germline values: CDR1 LNHDA, CDR2 SQIVND (reference sequence). V was pared by 5 bases and J by 5 bases, with 13 bases between. There are 13 residues in the CDR3.

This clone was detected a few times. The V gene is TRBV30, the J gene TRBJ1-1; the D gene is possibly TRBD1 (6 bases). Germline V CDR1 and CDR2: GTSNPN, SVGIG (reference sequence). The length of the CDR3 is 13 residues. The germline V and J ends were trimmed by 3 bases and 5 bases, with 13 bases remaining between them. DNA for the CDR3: TGTGCCTGGAGACAGGGTATGACGACTGAAGCTTTCTTT. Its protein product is CAWRQGMTTEAFF.

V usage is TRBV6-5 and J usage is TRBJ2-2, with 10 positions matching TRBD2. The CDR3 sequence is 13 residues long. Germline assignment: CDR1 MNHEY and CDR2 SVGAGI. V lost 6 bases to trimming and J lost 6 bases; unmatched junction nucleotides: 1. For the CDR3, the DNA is TGTGCCAGCAGCCTAGCGGGAGCCGGGGAGCTGTTTTTT. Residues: CASSLAGAGELFF.

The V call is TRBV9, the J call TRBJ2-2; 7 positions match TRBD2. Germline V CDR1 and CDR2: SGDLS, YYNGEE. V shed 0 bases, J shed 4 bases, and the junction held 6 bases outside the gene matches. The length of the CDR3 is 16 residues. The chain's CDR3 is CASSVELGGSTGELFF. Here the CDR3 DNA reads TGTGCCAGCAGCGTAGAACTGGGGGGGAGCACCGGGGAGCTGTTTTTT.

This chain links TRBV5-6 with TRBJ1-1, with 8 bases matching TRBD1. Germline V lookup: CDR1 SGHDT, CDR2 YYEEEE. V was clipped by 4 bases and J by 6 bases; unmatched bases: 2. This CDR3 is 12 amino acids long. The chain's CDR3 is CASSQGASEAFF. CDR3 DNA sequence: TGTGCCAGCAGCCAGGGGGCCTCTGAAGCTTTCTTT.

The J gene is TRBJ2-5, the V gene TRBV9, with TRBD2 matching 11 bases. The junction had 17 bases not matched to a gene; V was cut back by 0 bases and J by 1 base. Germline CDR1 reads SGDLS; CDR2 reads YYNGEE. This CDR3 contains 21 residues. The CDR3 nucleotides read TGTGCCAGCAGCGTAGAGGGGATGGTCAGGGGGACTAGCGGCTCCCAAGAGACCCAGTACTTC. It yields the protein CASSVEGMVRGTSGSQETQYF.

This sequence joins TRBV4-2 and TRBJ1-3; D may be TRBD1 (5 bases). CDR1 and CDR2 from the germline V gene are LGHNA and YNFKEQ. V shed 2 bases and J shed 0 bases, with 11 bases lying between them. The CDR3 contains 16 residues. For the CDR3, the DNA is TGTGCCAGCAGCCAACACCGGGGGGACTCTGGAAACACCATATATTTT. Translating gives CASSQHRGDSGNTIYF.

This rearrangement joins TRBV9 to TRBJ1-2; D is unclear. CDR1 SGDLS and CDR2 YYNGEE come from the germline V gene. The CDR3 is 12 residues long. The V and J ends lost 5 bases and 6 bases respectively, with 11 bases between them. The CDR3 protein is CASSRRRDGYTF. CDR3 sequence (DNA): TGTGCCAGCAGTCGACGACGGGATGGCTACACCTTC.